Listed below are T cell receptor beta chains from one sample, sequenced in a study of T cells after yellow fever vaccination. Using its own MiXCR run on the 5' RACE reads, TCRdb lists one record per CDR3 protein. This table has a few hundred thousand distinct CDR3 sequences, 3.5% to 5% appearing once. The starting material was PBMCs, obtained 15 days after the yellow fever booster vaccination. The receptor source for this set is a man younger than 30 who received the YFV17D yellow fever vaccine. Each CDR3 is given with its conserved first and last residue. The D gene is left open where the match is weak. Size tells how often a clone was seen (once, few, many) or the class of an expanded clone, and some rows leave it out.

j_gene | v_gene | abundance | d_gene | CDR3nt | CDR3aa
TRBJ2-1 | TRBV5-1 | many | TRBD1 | TGCGCCAGCAACGGCCAGGGGGCTTTTGAGCAGTTCTTC | CASNGQGAFEQFF
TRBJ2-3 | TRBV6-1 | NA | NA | TGTGCCAGCAGCCCGGGACATTACACAGATACGCAGTATTTT | CASSPGHYTDTQYF
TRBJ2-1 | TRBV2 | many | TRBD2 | TGTGCCAGCACTGCGCTAGCGGGGGGGCCGGGTGTTTCCTTC | CASTALAGGPGVSF
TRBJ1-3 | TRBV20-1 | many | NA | TGCAGTGCTAGACAGGGGGGAAACACCATATATTTT | CSARQGGNTIYF
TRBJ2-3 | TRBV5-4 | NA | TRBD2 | TGTGCCAGCAGTCGCGGACTAGCGGGGGGCACCATCTATAGCACAGATACGCAGTATTTT | CASSRGLAGGTIYSTDTQYF
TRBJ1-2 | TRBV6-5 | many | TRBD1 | TGTGCCAGCAGTTTTGCAGGGGGCGGAAACTATGGCTACACCTTC | CASSFAGGGNYGYTF
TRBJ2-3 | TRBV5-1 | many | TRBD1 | TGCGCCAGCAGCCAATCGACAGGGCCAGATACGCAGTATTTT | CASSQSTGPDTQYF
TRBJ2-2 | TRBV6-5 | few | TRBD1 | TGTGCCAGCAGTTCGCCCGGACAGGGGGCAGCCGGGGAGCTGTTTTTT | CASSSPGQGAAGELFF
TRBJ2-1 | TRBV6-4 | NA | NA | TGTGCCAGCAGTGACTCGGCCGGTGGAACCTACAATGAGCAGTTCTTC | CASSDSAGGTYNEQFF
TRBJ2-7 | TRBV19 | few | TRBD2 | TGTGCCAGTAGCCATGGGACTAGCGGGGCCTACGAGCAGTACTTC | CASSHGTSGAYEQYF
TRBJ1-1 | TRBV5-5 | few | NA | TGTGCCAGCAGCGCCGGGACCTCTTATAACACTGAAGCTTTCTTT | CASSAGTSYNTEAFF
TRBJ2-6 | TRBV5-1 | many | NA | TGCGCCAGCAGCTTACGGGATGGGGCCAACGTCCTGACTTTC | CASSLRDGANVLTF
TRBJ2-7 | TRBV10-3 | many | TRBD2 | TGTGCCATCAGGGGTAGCGGGATTTTCTCCTACGAGCAGTACTTC | CAIRGSGIFSYEQYF
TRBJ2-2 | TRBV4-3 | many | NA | TGCGCCAGCACCGTCAGTGTGGAGGGGGCGATGATCGGGGAGCTGTTTTTT | CASTVSVEGAMIGELFF
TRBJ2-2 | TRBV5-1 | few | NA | TGCGCCAGCAGCCGGGACCCACCGACCGGGGAGCTGTTTTTT | CASSRDPPTGELFF
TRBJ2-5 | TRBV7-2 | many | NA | TGTGCCAGCAGCTTGGGGGGGGGGCGAGAGACCCAGTACTTC | CASSLGGGRETQYF
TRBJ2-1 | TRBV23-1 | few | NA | TGCGCCGGGCCTCCCGGGGCGGTTGGTGAGCAGTTCTTC | CAGPPGAVGEQFF
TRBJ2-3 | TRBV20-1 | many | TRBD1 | TGCAGTGCTATACCCGGGACAGGGGTAAAAGATACGCAGTATTTT | CSAIPGTGVKDTQYF
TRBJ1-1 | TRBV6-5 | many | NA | TGTGCCAGCATTCCCCTCCCGGTGATGAACACTGAAGCTTTCTTT | CASIPLPVMNTEAFF
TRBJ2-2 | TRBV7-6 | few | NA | TGTGCCAGCAGCCTAGAAGCGAATCCCGGGGAGCTGTTTTTT | CASSLEANPGELFF
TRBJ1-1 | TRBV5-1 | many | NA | TGCGCCAGCAGGAAAGATTTGACTGAAGCTTTCTTT | CASRKDLTEAFF
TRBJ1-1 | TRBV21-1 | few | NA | TGTGCCAGCAGCCAGGCCCGGAACACTGAAGCTTTCTTT | CASSQARNTEAFF
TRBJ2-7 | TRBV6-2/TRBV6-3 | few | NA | TGTGCCAGCAGTTACTCTGATGGACTCGGCTACGAGCAGTACTTC | CASSYSDGLGYEQYF
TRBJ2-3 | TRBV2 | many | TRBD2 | TGTGCCAGCAGTGGGAGCGGGGGGCACACAGATACGCAGTATTTT | CASSGSGGHTDTQYF
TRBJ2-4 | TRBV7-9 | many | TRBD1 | TGTGCCAGCTCGCCGACAGGGGAAGTCAAAAACATTCAGTACTTC | CASSPTGEVKNIQYF
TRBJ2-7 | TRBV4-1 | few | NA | TGCGCCAGCAGCCAAGAGGGGGACCAGGCTTTTTACGAGCAGTACTTC | CASSQEGDQAFYEQYF
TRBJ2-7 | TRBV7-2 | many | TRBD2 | TGTGCCAGCAGCTTAGCGCGGGGACTATTACAGAGCTCCTACGAGCAGTACTTC | CASSLARGLLQSSYEQYF
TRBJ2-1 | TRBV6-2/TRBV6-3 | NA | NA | TGTGCCAGCAGTTATCCAGGCGGGGGCGTTTGGAATGAGCAGTTCTTC | CASSYPGGGVWNEQFF
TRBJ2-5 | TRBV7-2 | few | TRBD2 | TGTGCCAGCAGCGCGGGGAGGACTAGCGGGGATGTGGAGACCCAGTACTTC | CASSAGRTSGDVETQYF
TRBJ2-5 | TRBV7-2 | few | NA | TGTGCCAGCAGCTTAGTGGGGTTGGTCAATTCGGAGACCCAGTACTTC | CASSLVGLVNSETQYF
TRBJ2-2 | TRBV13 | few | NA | TGTGCCAGCTATGAACTGAACACCGGGGAGCTGTTTTTT | CASYELNTGELFF
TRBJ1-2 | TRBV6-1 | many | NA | TGTGCCAGCAGTGAACCGTACGGGAGGCCCTTCGGTGGCTACACCTTC | CASSEPYGRPFGGYTF
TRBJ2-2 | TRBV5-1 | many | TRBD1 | TGCGCCAGCAGCTTTGCCCCAGGGGGCGGGGAGCTGTTTTTT | CASSFAPGGGELFF
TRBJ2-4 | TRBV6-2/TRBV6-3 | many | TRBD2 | TGTGCCAGCACAACCCGCGGGGGGGCCGTGACCAAAAACATTCAGTACTTC | CASTTRGGAVTKNIQYF
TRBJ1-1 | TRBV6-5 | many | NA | TGTGCCAGCCAAGACCCCAACACTGAAGCTTTCTTT | CASQDPNTEAFF
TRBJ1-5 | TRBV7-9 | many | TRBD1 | TGTGCCAGCTCAACCGGGACAGCTATCTATAGCAATCAGCCCCAGCATTTT | CASSTGTAIYSNQPQHF
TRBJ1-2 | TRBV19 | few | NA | TGTGCCAGTAGTATATCTCGGGACACGCGTCTGGGCTACACCTTC | CASSISRDTRLGYTF
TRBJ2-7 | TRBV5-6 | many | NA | TGTGCCAGCAGCCCAGCACCGGGGGGCGCTTACGAGCAGTACTTC | CASSPAPGGAYEQYF
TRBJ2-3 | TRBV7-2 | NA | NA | TGTGCCAGCAGCCTGAGGTTGGGCGGGTCCACAGATACGCAGTATTTT | CASSLRLGGSTDTQYF
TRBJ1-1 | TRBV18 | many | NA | TGTGCCAGCTCACCGAACTTCCCGAACACTGAAGCTTTCTTT | CASSPNFPNTEAFF
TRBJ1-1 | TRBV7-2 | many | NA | TGTGCCAGCAGCTTCGACGGGGACACTGAAGCTTTCTTT | CASSFDGDTEAFF
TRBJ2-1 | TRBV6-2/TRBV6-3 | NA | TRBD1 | TGTGCCAGCAGTCTCCGGGACAGGGGGATGGGTGAGCAGTTCTTC | CASSLRDRGMGEQFF
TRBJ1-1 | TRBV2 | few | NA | TGTGCCAGCACGGGGGGGATCACTGAAGCTTTCTTT | CASTGGITEAFF
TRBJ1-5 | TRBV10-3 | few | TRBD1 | TGTGCCATCAGCCGAGACAGGGATGGCCAGCCCCAGCATTTT | CAISRDRDGQPQHF
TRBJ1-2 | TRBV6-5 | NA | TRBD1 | TGTGCCAGCAGTTTCCTCGGGACAGGGAACTATGGCTACACCTTC | CASSFLGTGNYGYTF